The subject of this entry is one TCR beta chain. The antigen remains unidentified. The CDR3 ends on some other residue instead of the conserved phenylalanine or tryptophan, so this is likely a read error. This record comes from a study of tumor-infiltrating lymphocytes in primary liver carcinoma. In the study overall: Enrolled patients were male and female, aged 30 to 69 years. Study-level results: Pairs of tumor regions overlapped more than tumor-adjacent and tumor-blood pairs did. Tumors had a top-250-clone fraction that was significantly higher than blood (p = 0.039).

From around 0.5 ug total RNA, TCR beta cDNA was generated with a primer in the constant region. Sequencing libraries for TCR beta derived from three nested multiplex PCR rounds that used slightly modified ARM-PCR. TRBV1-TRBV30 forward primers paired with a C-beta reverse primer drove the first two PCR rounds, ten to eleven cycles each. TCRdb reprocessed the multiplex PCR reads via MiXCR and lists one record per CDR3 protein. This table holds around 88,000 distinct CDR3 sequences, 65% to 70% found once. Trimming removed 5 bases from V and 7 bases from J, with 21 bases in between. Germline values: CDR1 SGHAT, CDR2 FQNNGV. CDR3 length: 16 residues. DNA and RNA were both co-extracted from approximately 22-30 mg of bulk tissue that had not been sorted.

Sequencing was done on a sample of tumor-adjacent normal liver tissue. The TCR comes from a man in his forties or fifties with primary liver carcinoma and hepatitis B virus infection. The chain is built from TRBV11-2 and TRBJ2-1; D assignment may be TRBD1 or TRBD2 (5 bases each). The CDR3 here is CASSGSGTMPLNEQFL. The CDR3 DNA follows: TGTGCCAGCAGCGGCTCCGGGACCATGCCTTTAAATGAGCAGTTCCTC.